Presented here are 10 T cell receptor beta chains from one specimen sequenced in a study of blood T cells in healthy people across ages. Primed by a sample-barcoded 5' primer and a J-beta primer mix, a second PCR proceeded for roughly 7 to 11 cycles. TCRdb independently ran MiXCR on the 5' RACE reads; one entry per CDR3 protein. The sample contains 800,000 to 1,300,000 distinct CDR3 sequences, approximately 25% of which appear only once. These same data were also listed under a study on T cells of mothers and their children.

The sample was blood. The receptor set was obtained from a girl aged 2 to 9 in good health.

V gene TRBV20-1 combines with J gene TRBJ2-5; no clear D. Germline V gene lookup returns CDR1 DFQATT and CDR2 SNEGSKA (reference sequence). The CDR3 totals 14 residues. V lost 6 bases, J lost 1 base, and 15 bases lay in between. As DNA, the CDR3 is TGCAGTGCCAATTTAGACTTCTCCCAAGAGACCCAGTACTTC. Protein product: CSANLDFSQETQYF.

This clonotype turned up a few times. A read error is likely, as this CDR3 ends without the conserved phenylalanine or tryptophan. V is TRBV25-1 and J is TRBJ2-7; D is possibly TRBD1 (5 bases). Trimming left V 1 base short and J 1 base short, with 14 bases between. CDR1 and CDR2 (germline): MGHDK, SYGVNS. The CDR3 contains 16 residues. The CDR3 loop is CASSESPGKLSYEQYL. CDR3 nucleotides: TGTGCCAGCAGTGAATCCCCAGGGAAACTGTCCTACGAGCAGTACCTC.

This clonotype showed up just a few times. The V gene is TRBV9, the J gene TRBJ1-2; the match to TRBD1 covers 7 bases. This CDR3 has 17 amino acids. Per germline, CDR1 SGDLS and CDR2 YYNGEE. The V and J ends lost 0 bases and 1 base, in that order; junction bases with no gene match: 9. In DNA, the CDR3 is TGTGCCAGCAGCGTAGCTACAGGGGTTTTCCTTAACTATGGCTACACCTTC. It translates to CASSVATGVFLNYGYTF.

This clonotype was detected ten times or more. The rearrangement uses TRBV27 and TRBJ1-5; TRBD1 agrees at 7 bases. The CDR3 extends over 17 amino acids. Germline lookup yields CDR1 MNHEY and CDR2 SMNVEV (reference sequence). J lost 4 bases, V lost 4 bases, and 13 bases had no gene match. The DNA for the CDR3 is TGTGCCAGCAGTTCGTCGCGAAGGACAGGTCCTAATCAGCCCCAGCATTTT. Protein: CASSSSRRTGPNQPQHF.

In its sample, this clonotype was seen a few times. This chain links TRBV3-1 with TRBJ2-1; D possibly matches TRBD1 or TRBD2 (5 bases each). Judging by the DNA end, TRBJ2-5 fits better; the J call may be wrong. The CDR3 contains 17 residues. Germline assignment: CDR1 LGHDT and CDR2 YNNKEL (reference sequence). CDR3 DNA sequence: TGTGCCAGCAGCCAAGCAAGAGGGCCGAGGGGAGTGGAGACCCAGTACTTC. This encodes CASSQARGPRGVETQYF.

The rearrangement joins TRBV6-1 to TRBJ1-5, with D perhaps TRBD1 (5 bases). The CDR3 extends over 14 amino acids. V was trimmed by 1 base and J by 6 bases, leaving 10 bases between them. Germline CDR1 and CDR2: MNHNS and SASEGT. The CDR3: CASSEGWGTQPQHF. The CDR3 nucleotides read TGTGCCAGCAGTGAAGGCTGGGGGACTCAGCCCCAGCATTTT.

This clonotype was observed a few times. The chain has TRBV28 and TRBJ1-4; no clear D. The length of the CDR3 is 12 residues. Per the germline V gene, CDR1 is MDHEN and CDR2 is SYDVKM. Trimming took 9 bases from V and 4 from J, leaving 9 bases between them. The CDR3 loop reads CASVDFNEKLFF. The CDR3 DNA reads TGTGCCAGTGTCGACTTTAATGAAAAACTGTTTTTT.

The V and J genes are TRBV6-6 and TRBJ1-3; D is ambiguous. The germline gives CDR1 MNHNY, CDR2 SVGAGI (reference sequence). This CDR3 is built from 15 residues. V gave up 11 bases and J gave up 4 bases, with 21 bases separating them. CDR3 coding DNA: TGTGCCGGCACCCCGGTTGGACCTCTGGGAAACACCATATATTTT. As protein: CAGTPVGPLGNTIYF.

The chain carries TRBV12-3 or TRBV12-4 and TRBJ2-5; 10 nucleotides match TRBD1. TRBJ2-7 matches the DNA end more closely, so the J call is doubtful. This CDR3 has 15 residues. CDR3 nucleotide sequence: TGTGCCAGCAGTGCTACCGGGACAGGGGACTACGAGCAGTACTTC. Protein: CASSATGTGDYEQYF.

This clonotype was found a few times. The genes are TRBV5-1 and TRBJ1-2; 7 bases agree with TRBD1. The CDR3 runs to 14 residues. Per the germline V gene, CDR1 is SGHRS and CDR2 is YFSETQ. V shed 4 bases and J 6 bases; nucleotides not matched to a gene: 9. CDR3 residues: CASSVGGTADGYTF. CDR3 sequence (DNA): TGCGCCAGCAGCGTTGGGGGGACAGCCGATGGCTACACCTTC.